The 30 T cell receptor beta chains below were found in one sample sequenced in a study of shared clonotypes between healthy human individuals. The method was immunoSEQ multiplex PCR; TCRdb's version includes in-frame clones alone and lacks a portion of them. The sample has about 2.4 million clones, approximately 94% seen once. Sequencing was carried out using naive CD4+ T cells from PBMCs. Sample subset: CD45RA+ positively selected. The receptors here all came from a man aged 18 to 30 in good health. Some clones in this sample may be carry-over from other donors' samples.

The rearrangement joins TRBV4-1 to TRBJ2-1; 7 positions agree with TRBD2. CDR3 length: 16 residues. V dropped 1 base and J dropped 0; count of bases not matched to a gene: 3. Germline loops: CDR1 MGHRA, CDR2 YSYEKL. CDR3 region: CASSQAGGTSYNEQFF. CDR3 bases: TGCGCCAGCAGCCAAGCCGGGGGGACCTCCTACAATGAGCAGTTCTTC.

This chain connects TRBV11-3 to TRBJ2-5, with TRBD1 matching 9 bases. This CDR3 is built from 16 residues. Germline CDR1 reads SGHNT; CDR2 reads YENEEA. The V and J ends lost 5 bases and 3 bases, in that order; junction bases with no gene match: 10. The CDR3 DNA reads TGTGCCAGCAGCCTGGGGACAGGGCTGGGAGAAGAGACCCAGTACTTC. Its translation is CASSLGTGLGEETQYF.

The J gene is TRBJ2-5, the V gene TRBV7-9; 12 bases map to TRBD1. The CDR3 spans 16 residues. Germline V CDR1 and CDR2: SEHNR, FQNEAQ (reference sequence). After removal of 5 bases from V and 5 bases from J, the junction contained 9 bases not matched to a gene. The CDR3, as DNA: TGTGCCAGCAGCCGCCGGGACAGGGGGCTGGGCGAGACCCAGTACTTC. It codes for CASSRRDRGLGETQYF.

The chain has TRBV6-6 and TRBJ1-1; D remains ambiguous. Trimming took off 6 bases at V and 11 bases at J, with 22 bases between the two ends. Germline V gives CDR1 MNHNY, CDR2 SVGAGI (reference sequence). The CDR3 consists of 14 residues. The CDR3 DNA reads TGTGCCAGCAGACGAATGGCGGGGTCCGATGCGGCTTTCTTT. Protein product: CASRRMAGSDAAFF.

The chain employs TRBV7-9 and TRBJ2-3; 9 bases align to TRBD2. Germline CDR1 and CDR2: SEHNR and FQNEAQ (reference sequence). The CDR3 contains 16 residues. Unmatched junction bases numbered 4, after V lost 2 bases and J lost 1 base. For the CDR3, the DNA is TGTGCCAGCAGCTTAAGGCGGGAGGGCCGCACAGATACGCAGTATTTT. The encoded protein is CASSLRREGRTDTQYF.

This CDR3 is CASSTTPGLAFQETQYF. The CDR3 DNA reads TGTGCCAGCAGCACGACCCCGGGACTAGCGTTCCAAGAGACCCAGTACTTC. The genes are TRBV9 and TRBJ2-5; 10 bases match TRBD2. V was clipped by 4 bases and J by 1 base; unmatched bases: 10. The germline CDR1 and CDR2 sequences are SGDLS and YYNGEE. This CDR3 comprises 17 residues. Combining the CDR3 with reference TRBV9 and TRBJ2-5 gives the whole variable domain DSGVTQTPKHLITATGQRVTLRCSPRSGDLSVYWYQQSLDQGLQFLIQYYNGEERAKGNILERFSAQQFPDLHSELNLSSLELGDSALYFCASSTTPGLAFQETQYFGPGTRLLVL.

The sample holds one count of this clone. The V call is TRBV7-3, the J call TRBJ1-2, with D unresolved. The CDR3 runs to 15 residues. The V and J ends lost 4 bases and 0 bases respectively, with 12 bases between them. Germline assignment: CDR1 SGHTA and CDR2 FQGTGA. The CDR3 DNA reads TGTGCCAGCAGCTCGTACACTCTTACTAACTATGGCTACACCTTC. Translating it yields CASSSYTLTNYGYTF.

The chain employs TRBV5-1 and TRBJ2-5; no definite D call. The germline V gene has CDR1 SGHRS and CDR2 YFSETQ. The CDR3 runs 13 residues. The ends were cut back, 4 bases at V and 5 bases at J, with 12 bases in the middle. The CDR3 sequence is CASSRAPLETQYF. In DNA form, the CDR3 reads TGCGCCAGCAGCCGCGCCCCCCTGGAGACCCAGTACTTC.

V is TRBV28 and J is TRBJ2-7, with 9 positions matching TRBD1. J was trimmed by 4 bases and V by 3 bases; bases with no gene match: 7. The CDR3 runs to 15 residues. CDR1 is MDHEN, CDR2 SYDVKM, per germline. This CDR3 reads CASSFTGQGRYEQYF. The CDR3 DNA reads TGTGCCAGCAGTTTTACGGGACAGGGTCGTTACGAGCAGTACTTC. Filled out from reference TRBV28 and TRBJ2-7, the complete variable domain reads DVKVTQSSRYLVKRTGEKVFLECVQDMDHENMFWYRQDPGLGLRLIYFSYDVKMKEKGDIPEGYSVSREKKERFSLILESASTNQTSMYLCASSFTGQGRYEQYFGPGTRLTVT.

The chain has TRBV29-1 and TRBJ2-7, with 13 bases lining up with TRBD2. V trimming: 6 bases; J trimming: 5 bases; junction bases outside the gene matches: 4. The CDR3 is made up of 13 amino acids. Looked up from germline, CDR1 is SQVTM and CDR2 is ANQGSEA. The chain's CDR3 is CSVAGTSGNEQYF. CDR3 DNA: TGCAGCGTCGCGGGGACTAGCGGGAACGAGCAGTACTTC.

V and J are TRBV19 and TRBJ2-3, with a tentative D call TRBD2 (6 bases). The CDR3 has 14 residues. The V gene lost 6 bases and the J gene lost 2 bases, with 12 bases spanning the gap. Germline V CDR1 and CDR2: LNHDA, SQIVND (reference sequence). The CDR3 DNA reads TGTGCCAGTAGCCGGGGACTCTACACAGATACGCAGTATTTT. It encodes CASSRGLYTDTQYF. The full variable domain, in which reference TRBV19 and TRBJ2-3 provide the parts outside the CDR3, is DGGITQSPKYLFRKEGQNVTLSCEQNLNHDAMYWYRQDPGQGLRLIYYSQIVNDFQKGDIAEGYSVSREKKESFPLTVTSAQKNPTAFYLCASSRGLYTDTQYFGPGTRLTVL.

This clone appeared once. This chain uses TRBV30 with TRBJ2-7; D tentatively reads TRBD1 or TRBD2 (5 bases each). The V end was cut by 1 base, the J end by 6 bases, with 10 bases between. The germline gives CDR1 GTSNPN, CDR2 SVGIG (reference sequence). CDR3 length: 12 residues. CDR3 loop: CAWSANGGEQYF. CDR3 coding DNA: TGTGCCTGGAGTGCTAATGGGGGCGAGCAGTACTTC.

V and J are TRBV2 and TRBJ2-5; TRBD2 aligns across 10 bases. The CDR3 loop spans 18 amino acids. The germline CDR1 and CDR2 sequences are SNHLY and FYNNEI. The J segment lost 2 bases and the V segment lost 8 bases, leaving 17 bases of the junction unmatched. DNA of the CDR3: TGTGCCAGCCTGGAGGGGGGACTAGCGCCTACGTGGCAAGAGACCCAGTACTTC. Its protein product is CASLEGGLAPTWQETQYF.

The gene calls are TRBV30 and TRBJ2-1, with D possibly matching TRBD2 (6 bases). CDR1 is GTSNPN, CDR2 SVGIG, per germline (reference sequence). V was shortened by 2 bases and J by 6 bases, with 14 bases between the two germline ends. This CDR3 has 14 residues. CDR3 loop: CAWSPGGPINEQFF. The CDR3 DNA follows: TGTGCCTGGAGTCCTGGAGGGCCCATCAATGAGCAGTTCTTC.

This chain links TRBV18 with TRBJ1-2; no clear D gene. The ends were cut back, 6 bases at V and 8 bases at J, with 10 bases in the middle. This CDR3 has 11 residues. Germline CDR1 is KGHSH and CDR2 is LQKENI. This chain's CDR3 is CASSDTWGYTF. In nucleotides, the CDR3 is TGTGCCAGCTCGGATACTTGGGGCTACACCTTC. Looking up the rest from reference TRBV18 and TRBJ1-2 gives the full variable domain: NAGVMQNPRHLVRRRGQEARLRCSPMKGHSHVYWYRQLPEEGLKFMVYLQKENIIDESGMPKERFSAEFPKEGPSILRIQQVVRGDSAAYFCASSDTWGYTFGSGTRLTVV.

The DNA of the CDR3 is TGTGCCAGCACTTTTTCCGACTCCGCTGAGCAGTACTTC. Protein: CASTFSDSAEQYF. The V and J genes are TRBV6-6 and TRBJ2-7; no reliable D call. The V and J ends lost 7 bases and 7 bases respectively, with 17 bases between them. This CDR3 has 13 amino acids. The V gene's germline CDR1 is MNHNY and CDR2 SVGAGI (reference sequence).

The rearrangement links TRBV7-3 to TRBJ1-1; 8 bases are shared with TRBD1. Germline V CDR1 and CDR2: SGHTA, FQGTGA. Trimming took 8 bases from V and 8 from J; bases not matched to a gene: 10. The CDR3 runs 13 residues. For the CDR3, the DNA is TGTGCCAGCGGAAGCCGACAGGGGACGGAAGCTTTCTTT. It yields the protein CASGSRQGTEAFF. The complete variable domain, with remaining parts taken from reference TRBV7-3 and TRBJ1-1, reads GAGVSQTPSNKVTEKGKYVELRCDPISGHTALYWYRQSLGQGPEFLIYFQGTGAADDSGLPNDRFFAVRPEGSVSTLKIQRTERGDSAVYLCASGSRQGTEAFFGQGTRLTVV.

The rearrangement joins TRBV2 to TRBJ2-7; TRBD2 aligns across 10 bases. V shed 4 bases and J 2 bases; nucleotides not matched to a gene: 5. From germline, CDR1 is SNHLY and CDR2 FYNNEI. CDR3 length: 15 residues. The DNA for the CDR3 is TGTGCCAGCAGTGTAGGTAGCGGGAGGACCTACGAGCAGTACTTC. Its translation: CASSVGSGRTYEQYF.

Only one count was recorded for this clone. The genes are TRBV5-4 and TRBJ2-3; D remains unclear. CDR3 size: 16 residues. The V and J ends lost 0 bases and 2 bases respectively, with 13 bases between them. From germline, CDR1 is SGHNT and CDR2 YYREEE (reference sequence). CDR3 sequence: CASSLGPTKYTDTQYF. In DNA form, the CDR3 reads TGTGCCAGCAGCTTGGGACCGACAAAATACACAGATACGCAGTATTTT.

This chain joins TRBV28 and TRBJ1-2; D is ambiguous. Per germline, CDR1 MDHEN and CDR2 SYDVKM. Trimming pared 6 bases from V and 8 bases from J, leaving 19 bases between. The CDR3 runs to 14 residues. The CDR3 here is CASSIRGYSRGYTF. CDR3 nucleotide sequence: TGTGCCAGCAGCATCCGGGGATACTCTAGGGGCTACACCTTC.

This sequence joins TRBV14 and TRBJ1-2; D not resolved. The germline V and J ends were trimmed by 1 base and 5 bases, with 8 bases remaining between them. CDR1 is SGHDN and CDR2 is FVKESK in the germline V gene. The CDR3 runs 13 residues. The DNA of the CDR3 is TGTGCCAGCAGCCAAGTTGGGGTTTATGGCTACACCTTC. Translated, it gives CASSQVGVYGYTF.

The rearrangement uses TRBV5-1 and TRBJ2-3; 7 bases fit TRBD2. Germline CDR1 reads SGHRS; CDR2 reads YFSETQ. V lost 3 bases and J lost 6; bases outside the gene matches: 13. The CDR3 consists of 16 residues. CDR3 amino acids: CASSSGLADLPDTQYF. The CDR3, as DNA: TGCGCCAGCAGCTCAGGGCTAGCGGACCTTCCCGATACGCAGTATTTT. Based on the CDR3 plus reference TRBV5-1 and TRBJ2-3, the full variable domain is KAGVTQTPRYLIKTRGQQVTLSCSPISGHRSVSWYQQTPGQGLQFLFEYFSETQRNKGNFPGRFSGRQFSNSRSEMNVSTLELGDSALYLCASSSGLADLPDTQYFGPGTRLTVL.

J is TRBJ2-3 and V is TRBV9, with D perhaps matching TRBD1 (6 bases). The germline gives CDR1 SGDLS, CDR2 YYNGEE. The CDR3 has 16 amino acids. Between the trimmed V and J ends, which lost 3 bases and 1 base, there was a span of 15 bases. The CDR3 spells CASSAPRGGRTDTQYF. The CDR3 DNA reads TGTGCCAGCAGCGCACCCCGAGGGGGACGCACAGATACGCAGTATTTT.

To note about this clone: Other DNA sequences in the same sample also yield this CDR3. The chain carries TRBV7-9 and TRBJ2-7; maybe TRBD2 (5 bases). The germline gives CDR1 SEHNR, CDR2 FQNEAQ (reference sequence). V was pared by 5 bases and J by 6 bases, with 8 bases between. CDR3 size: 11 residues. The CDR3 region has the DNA TGTGCCAGCAGCGCGGGCGGCGAGCAGTACTTC. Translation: CASSAGGEQYF.

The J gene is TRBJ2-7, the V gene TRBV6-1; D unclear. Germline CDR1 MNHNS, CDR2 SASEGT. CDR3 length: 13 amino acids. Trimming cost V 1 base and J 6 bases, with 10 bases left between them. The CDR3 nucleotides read TGTGCCAGCAGTGAAGGGAGTTCAACCGAGCAGTACTTC. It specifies CASSEGSSTEQYF.

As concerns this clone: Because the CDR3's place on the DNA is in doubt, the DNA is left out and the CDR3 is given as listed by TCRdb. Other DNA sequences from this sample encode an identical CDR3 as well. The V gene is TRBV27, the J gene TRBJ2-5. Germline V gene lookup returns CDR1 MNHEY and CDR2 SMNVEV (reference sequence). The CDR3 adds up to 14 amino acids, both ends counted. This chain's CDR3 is CASSFLAAQETQYF.

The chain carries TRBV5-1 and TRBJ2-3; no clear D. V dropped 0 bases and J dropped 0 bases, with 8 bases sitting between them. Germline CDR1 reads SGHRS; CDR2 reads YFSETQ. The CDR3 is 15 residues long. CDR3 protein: CASSLASTSTDTQYF. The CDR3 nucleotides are TGCGCCAGCAGCTTGGCCAGTACCAGCACAGATACGCAGTATTTT. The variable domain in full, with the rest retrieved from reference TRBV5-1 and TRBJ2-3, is KAGVTQTPRYLIKTRGQQVTLSCSPISGHRSVSWYQQTPGQGLQFLFEYFSETQRNKGNFPGRFSGRQFSNSRSEMNVSTLELGDSALYLCASSLASTSTDTQYFGPGTRLTVL.

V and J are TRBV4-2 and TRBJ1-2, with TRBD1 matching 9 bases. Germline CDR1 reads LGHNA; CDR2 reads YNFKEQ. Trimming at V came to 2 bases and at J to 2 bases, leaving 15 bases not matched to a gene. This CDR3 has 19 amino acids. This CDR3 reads CASSQNGQGPPWNNYGYTF. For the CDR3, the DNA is TGTGCCAGCAGCCAAAACGGACAGGGGCCCCCATGGAACAACTATGGCTACACCTTC.

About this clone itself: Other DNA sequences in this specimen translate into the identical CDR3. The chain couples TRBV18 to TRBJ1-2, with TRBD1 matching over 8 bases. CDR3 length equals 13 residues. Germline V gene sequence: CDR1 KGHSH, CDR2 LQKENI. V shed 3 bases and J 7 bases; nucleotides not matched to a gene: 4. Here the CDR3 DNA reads TGTGCCAGCTCACCCCAGGGGGCGCGTGGCTACACCTTC. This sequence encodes CASSPQGARGYTF.

DNA for the CDR3: TGTGCCAGCAGCTTAGAGCCGCAAGAGACCCAGTACTTC. As protein: CASSLEPQETQYF. The V gene is TRBV7-2, the J gene TRBJ2-5; D not resolved. The CDR3 is 13 residues long. Germline CDR1 is SGHTA and CDR2 is FQGNSA. With 1 base removed from V and 2 bases from J, the gap between germline ends came to 5 bases.